This is a list of T cell receptor beta chains from one sample in a study of cytomegalovirus exposure and HLA in healthy donors. Sequenced by immunoSEQ multiplex PCR; TCRdb stores in-frame clones only, minus some. Reported are about 130,000 clones; the ten largest clones contain 2% to 2.5%. The source material was PBMCs. The receptors were gathered from a man aged 35-49 years in good health and CMV-seronegative. The CDR3 runs from the conserved cysteine through the conserved F or W. The D gene is left open where the match is weak.

j_call v_call d_call cdr3_aa cdr3_nt
TRBJ1-4 TRBV27 TRBD1 CASRPAGTGILFF TGTGCCAGCAGACCCGCCGGGACAGGGATTCTGTTTTTT
TRBJ1-1 TRBV7-9 NA CASSLGGGLEAFF TGTGCCAGCAGCTTAGGCGGGGGCCTTGAAGCTTTCTTT
TRBJ1-4 TRBV4-1 TRBD1 CASSQETGVGEKLFF TGCGCCAGCAGCCAAGAAACAGGGGTTGGGGAAAAACTGTTTTTT
TRBJ1-6 TRBV5-6 NA CASSLGWGDNSPLHF TGTGCCAGCAGCTTGGGATGGGGAGACAATTCACCCCTCCACTTT
TRBJ2-5 TRBV5-1 TRBD2 CASSLPGGETQYF TGCGCCAGCAGCTTACCGGGGGGGGAGACCCAGTACTTC
TRBJ2-7 TRBV2 NA CASIAGESRAEQYF TGTGCCAGCATCGCTGGCGAAAGCAGGGCCGAGCAGTACTTC
TRBJ2-7 TRBV2 NA CASSSIRQTGEQYF TGTGCCAGCAGCTCGATTCGACAGACCGGCGAGCAGTACTTC
TRBJ2-5 TRBV7-9 NA CASSRGGSQAVQYF TGTGCCAGCTCCCGGGGTGGGAGTCAAGCGGTGCAGTACTTC
TRBJ2-3 TRBV18 NA CASSPLSLGSPSTDTQYF TGTGCCAGCTCACCACTGAGTCTCGGGTCTCCTAGCACAGATACGCAGTATTTT
TRBJ2-5 TRBV7-2 TRBD1 CASSLRGQGLETQYF TGTGCCAGCAGCCTACGAGGACAGGGGCTGGAGACCCAGTACTTC
TRBJ2-1 TRBV7-2 NA CASRASAYYNEQFF TGTGCCAGCAGAGCTAGCGCTTACTATAATGAGCAGTTCTTC
TRBJ2-7 TRBV9 NA CASSVALAGTHEQYF TGTGCCAGCAGCGTAGCATTGGCGGGAACCCACGAGCAGTACTTC
TRBJ2-7 TRBV5-1 NA CASSSNVLGSSYEQYF TGCGCCAGCAGCTCAAACGTCTTGGGCAGCTCCTACGAGCAGTACTTC
TRBJ2-7 TRBV6-5 TRBD1 CASSFTGGRYEQYF TGTGCCAGCAGCTTTACAGGGGGCCGGTACGAGCAGTACTTC
TRBJ2-3 TRBV9 NA CASSPLTRTDTQYF TGTGCCAGCAGCCCCCTTACTCGCACAGATACGCAGTATTTT
TRBJ2-7 TRBV11-3 NA CASSLSTYEQYF TGTGCCAGCAGCCTCAGTACCTACGAGCAGTACTTC